The rows below give T cell receptor beta chains drawn from one sample of a study of blood T cell repertoires in COVID-19. Sequencing was performed with immunoSEQ multiplex PCR; in TCRdb, only in-frame clones are kept and a portion is missing. The sample records about 190,000 clones, about 90% being singletons. The specimen sequenced was peripheral blood. The source of these receptors is a middle-aged man with acute or convalescent COVID-19. Both conserved end residues are trimmed from each CDR3. The size field is filled for only some rows; it gives once, few, many or a size class.

abundance,v_gene,j_gene,CDR3aa
NA,TRBV7-2,TRBJ1-5,ASSLSGQGDQPQH
NA,TRBV5-4,TRBJ1-2,ASSLELKDYT
few,TRBV5-1,TRBJ1-5,ASSLTGGGNQPQH
NA,TRBV27,TRBJ2-3,ASSSYLGLAGSTDTQY
NA,TRBV19,TRBJ1-1,ASSILGGGTEAF
NA,TRBV18,TRBJ1-1,ASSPGRDTEAF
NA,TRBV27,TRBJ1-4,ASSSGTHGTAKLF
NA,TRBV3-1/TRBV3-2,TRBJ1-3,ASSPERATGNTIY
NA,TRBV3-1/TRBV3-2,TRBJ1-1,ASSRGQSNTEAF
NA,TRBV19,TRBJ2-3,ASSIRLRDTQY
NA,TRBV9,TRBJ2-1,ASSVVGLAGEGEQF
NA,TRBV29-1,TRBJ2-1,SVGLYGTGDNEQF
NA,TRBV28,TRBJ2-7,ASRKWDTAYEQY
NA,TRBV29-1,TRBJ2-5,SASDRQQETQY
NA,TRBV5-1,TRBJ2-7,ASSPTGTTYEQY